A single sample gave rise to the 31 T cell receptor beta chains below, sequenced in a study of blood T cell repertoires in COVID-19. Data came from immunoSEQ multiplex PCR; TCRdb stores just in-frame clones and leaves some out. The data show 95,000 to 150,000 clones, about 90% seen once. The sequencing input was peripheral blood. The receptor set was obtained from a woman aged 55 to 70 with COVID-19, enrolled during active disease.

This clone was observed once. V gene TRBV4-3 combines with J gene TRBJ1-1; D remains unclear. The CDR3 runs 15 residues. The germline gives CDR1 LGHNA, CDR2 YSLEER. V lost 1 base and J 5 bases, leaving 14 bases between the germline ends. CDR3 loop: CASSQGRGRSTEAFF. The CDR3 DNA is TGCGCCAGCAGCCAAGGCCGCGGGCGTTCAACTGAAGCTTTCTTT.

The chain combines TRBV7-2 with TRBJ2-7; D might be TRBD1 (5 bases). V was shortened by 2 bases and J by 3 bases, with 11 bases between the two germline ends. There are 14 residues in the CDR3. Germline CDR1 is SGHTA and CDR2 is FQGNSA. The CDR3: CASSLRQGYYEQYF. CDR3 sequence (DNA): TGTGCCAGCAGCTTACGGCAGGGTTACTACGAGCAGTACTTC.

The chain recombines TRBV15 with TRBJ1-4, with 7 bases identical to TRBD1. V lost 8 bases, J lost 7 bases, and 7 bases stayed unmatched. The CDR3 runs 13 residues. Germline loops: CDR1 LNHNV, CDR2 YYDKDF (reference sequence). The CDR3 reads CATLGQGGEKLFF. The CDR3 DNA is TGTGCCACCTTGGGGCAGGGGGGTGAAAAACTGTTTTTT. The complete variable domain, with remaining parts taken from reference TRBV15 and TRBJ1-4, reads DAMVIQNPRYQVTQFGKPVTLSCSQTLNHNVMYWYQQKSSQAPKLLFHYYDKDFNNEADTPDNFQSRRPNTSFCFLDIRSPGLGDTAMYLCATLGQGGEKLFFGSGTQLSVL.

A single count supports this clone. The V call is TRBV28, the J call TRBJ1-5; maybe TRBD1 (6 bases). V lost 6 bases and J 7 bases, leaving 16 bases between the germline ends. Germline CDR1 is MDHEN and CDR2 is SYDVKM. The CDR3 extends over 14 amino acids. CDR3 sequence (DNA): TGTGCCAGCAGGAAACAGGGTGAGGGACAGCCCCAGCATTTT. This translates into CASRKQGEGQPQHF.

The rearrangement links TRBV5-1 to TRBJ1-1; 9 positions agree with TRBD1. Germline values: CDR1 SGHRS, CDR2 YFSETQ. The length of the CDR3 is 15 residues. The V gene end was trimmed by 3 bases and the J gene end by 1 base; junction bases not matched to a gene: 4. CDR3 DNA sequence: TGCGCCAGCAGCTGGGGGACAGGGCAGAACACTGAAGCTTTCTTT. This encodes CASSWGTGQNTEAFF.

This clone was observed once. This chain links TRBV15 with TRBJ1-5; D is uncertain. The CDR3 is made up of 15 amino acids. CDR1 is LNHNV, CDR2 YYDKDF, per germline (reference sequence). V lost 5 bases and J lost 2, with 13 bases in between. CDR3 bases: TGTGCCACCAGCGGGGAGGGTGCGGGCAATCAGCCCCAGCATTTT. It codes for CATSGEGAGNQPQHF.

J is TRBJ2-5 and V is TRBV14; TRBD1 matches 8 bases. After removal of 3 bases from V and 5 bases from J, the junction contained 5 bases not matched to a gene. The germline V gene encodes CDR1 SGHDN and CDR2 FVKESK. This CDR3 is 14 amino acids long. CDR3 nucleotide sequence: TGTGCCAGCAGCCACCAGACAGGGGAGGAGACCCAGTACTTC. Translated: CASSHQTGEETQYF.

The V and J genes are TRBV6-5 and TRBJ1-2, with D uncertain. The CDR3 sequence is 15 residues long. The V gene lost 6 bases and the J gene lost 1 base, with 15 bases spanning the gap. CDR1 is MNHEY, CDR2 SVGAGI, per germline. CDR3 DNA sequence: TGTGCCAGCAGGGATCCAGGATCTGGTAACTATGGCTACACCTTC. This translates into CASRDPGSGNYGYTF.

The chain uses TRBV2 and TRBJ1-3; a weak D match, TRBD1 (6 bases). Germline CDR1 is SNHLY and CDR2 is FYNNEI. The length of the CDR3 is 15 residues. Trimming left V 4 bases short and J 0 bases short, with 10 bases between. The CDR3 loop is CASSGTASSGNTIYF. The CDR3 nucleotides are TGTGCCAGCAGTGGGACAGCCAGCTCTGGAAACACCATATATTTT.

The V and J genes are TRBV11-1 and TRBJ2-2; D unresolved. With 4 bases removed from V and 6 bases from J, the gap between germline ends came to 9 bases. The length of the CDR3 is 13 residues. Per the germline V gene, CDR1 is SGHAT and CDR2 is FQDESV (reference sequence). The CDR3 coding sequence is TGTGCCAGCAGCTCCCTAGGTTCCGGGGAGCTGTTTTTT. Translated, it gives CASSSLGSGELFF.

V gene TRBV10-3 combines with J gene TRBJ2-3; 10 bases line up with TRBD1. Losses at the gene ends were 9 bases for V and 5 bases for J; bases not matched to a gene: 2. This CDR3 region has 12 residues. From germline, CDR1 is ENHRY and CDR2 SYGVKD. In DNA form, the CDR3 reads TGTGCCATGGGACAGGGGATAGATACGCAGTATTTT. It specifies CAMGQGIDTQYF.

V gene TRBV2 combines with J gene TRBJ2-2, with TRBD2 identical over 7 bases. The CDR3 is 16 residues long. CDR1 is SNHLY and CDR2 is FYNNEI in the germline V gene. V was pared by 5 bases and J by 5 bases, with 11 bases of the junction left unmatched. The CDR3 sequence is CASSSIWEGWTGELFF. DNA for the CDR3: TGTGCCAGCAGTTCCATCTGGGAGGGGTGGACCGGGGAGCTGTTTTTT. The variable domain in full, with the rest retrieved from reference TRBV2 and TRBJ2-2, is EPEVTQTPSHQVTQMGQEVILRCVPISNHLYFYWYRQILGQKVEFLVSFYNNEISEKSEIFDDQFSVERPDGSNFTLKIRSTKLEDSAMYFCASSSIWEGWTGELFFGEGSRLTVL.

The rearrangement joins TRBV7-9 to TRBJ2-1; 10 positions agree with TRBD2. Trimming at V came to 4 bases and at J to 9 bases, leaving 6 bases not matched to a gene. The germline CDR1 and CDR2 sequences are SEHNR and FQNEAQ (reference sequence). The CDR3 covers 14 residues. CDR3 region: CASSSPSGGAEQFF. In DNA form, the CDR3 reads TGTGCCAGCAGCTCCCCTAGCGGGGGAGCTGAGCAGTTCTTC. The entire variable domain, with the rest obtained from reference TRBV7-9 and TRBJ2-1, is as follows: DTGVSQNPRHKITKRGQNVTFRCDPISEHNRLYWYRQTLGQGPEFLTYFQNEAQLEKSRLLSDRFSAERPKGSFSTLEIQRTEQGDSAMYLCASSSPSGGAEQFFGPGTRLTVL.

In the case of this clone: The germline gene is not matched at one end of the junction; a read error may be the cause. V and J are TRBV7-6 and TRBJ2-1, with a tentative D call TRBD2 (5 bases). This CDR3 has 15 amino acids. CDR1 is SGHVS, CDR2 FNYEAQ, per germline. The CDR3 region is CASSSRTGIYDEQFF. CDR3 nucleotide sequence: TGTGCCAGCAGCTCCCGAACGGGGATCTACGATGAGCAGTTCTTC. Full variable domain (missing parts from reference TRBV7-6 and TRBJ2-1): GAGVSQSPRYKVTKRGQDVALRCDPISGHVSLYWYRQALGQGPEFLTYFNYEAQQDKSGLPNDRFSAERPEGSISTLTIQRTEQRDSAMYRCASSSRTGIYDEQFFGPGTRLTVL.

The chain is built from TRBV7-9 and TRBJ1-4; 8 bases map to TRBD1. The junction had 10 bases not matched to a gene; V was cut back by 5 bases and J by 8 bases. The CDR3 length is 15 residues. Germline V gene data show CDR1 as SEHNR and CDR2 as FQNEAQ (reference sequence). CDR3 DNA sequence: TGTGCCAGCAGCGAAGCAGGGGGCCCTACGGAAAAACTGTTTTTT. Translating gives CASSEAGGPTEKLFF.

This clone appeared once. This chain uses TRBV10-3 with TRBJ1-3, with D unclear. Trimming cost V 3 bases and J 8 bases, with 11 bases left between them. The CDR3 consists of 13 residues. Germline lookup yields CDR1 ENHRY and CDR2 SYGVKD. In nucleotides, the CDR3 is TGTGCCATCAGTGAAAGGGAGGGTGACACCATATATTTT. This sequence encodes CAISEREGDTIYF.

The V call is TRBV11-2, the J call TRBJ1-1; D is ambiguous. The CDR3 has 13 amino acids. V lost 1 base and J lost 1, with 4 bases in between. The V gene's germline CDR1 is SGHAT and CDR2 FQNNGV. The CDR3 here is CASSLGQNTEAFF. CDR3 coding DNA: TGTGCCAGCAGCTTAGGACAGAACACTGAAGCTTTCTTT. The full variable domain, completed using reference TRBV11-2 and TRBJ1-1, is EAGVAQSPRYKIIEKRQSVAFWCNPISGHATLYWYQQILGQGPKLLIQFQNNGVVDDSQLPKDRFSAERLKGVDSTLKIQPAKLEDSAVYLCASSLGQNTEAFFGQGTRLTVV.

The genes are TRBV21-1 and TRBJ2-5; the table's D call TRBD1 went unverified against the DNA. TRBV21-1 has pseudogene status. The CDR3 loop spans 15 amino acids. This chain's CDR3 is CASSTALQGQETQYF. CDR3 DNA: TGTGCCAGCAGCACCGCACTCCAGGGCCAAGAGACCCAGTACTTC.

V gene TRBV9 combines with J gene TRBJ2-7, with 7 nucleotides matching TRBD1. CDR3 length: 14 residues. The germline gives CDR1 SGDLS, CDR2 YYNGEE. V dropped 3 bases and J dropped 7; count of bases not matched to a gene: 10. The CDR3 spells CASSATGTAGEQYF. CDR3 nucleotide sequence: TGTGCCAGCAGCGCCACCGGGACAGCTGGGGAGCAGTACTTC. The full variable domain, with the rest looked up from reference TRBV9 and TRBJ2-7, is DSGVTQTPKHLITATGQRVTLRCSPRSGDLSVYWYQQSLDQGLQFLIQYYNGEERAKGNILERFSAQQFPDLHSELNLSSLELGDSALYFCASSATGTAGEQYFGPGTRLTVT.

The rearrangement joins TRBV4-3 to TRBJ1-2, with D unclear. Germline CDR1 LGHNA, CDR2 YSLEER. The V end lost 0 bases, the J end lost 3 bases, and 5 bases lay between the germline ends. There are 13 residues in the CDR3. The CDR3: CASSQDGDYGYTF. CDR3 DNA sequence: TGCGCCAGCAGCCAAGATGGAGACTATGGCTACACCTTC.

The chain joins TRBV27 to TRBJ2-7, with D unresolved. V was shortened by 4 bases and J by 2 bases, with 9 bases between the two germline ends. The CDR3 length is 13 residues. Germline CDR1 is MNHEY and CDR2 is SMNVEV (reference sequence). CDR3 amino acids: CASSSSGAYEQYF. In DNA, the CDR3 is TGTGCCAGCAGTTCCTCAGGCGCCTACGAGCAGTACTTC.

The rearrangement uses TRBV30 and TRBJ1-4, with D maybe TRBD1 (5 bases). The V and J ends lost 4 bases and 10 bases respectively, with 10 bases between them. The CDR3 runs 11 residues. Looked up from germline, CDR1 is GTSNPN and CDR2 is SVGIG (reference sequence). This CDR3 reads CAWTLTGKLFF. The DNA of the CDR3 is TGTGCCTGGACACTAACAGGAAAACTGTTTTTT.

The chain combines TRBV6-2 or TRBV6-3 with TRBJ2-1; D call uncertain. This CDR3 contains 12 residues. V was pared by 6 bases and J by 6 bases, with 9 bases between. The germline V gene encodes CDR1 MNHEY and CDR2 SVGEGT. The DNA of the CDR3 is TGTGCCAGCAGCCGACTTGCCAATGAGCAGTTCTTC. Residues: CASSRLANEQFF.

This rearrangement joins TRBV11-3 to TRBJ2-2; 7 bases are shared with TRBD1. V trimming: 5 bases; J trimming: 2 bases; junction bases outside the gene matches: 5. The CDR3 is made up of 15 amino acids. The germline gives CDR1 SGHNT, CDR2 YENEEA. The CDR3 spells CASSPGTANTGELFF. DNA for the CDR3: TGTGCCAGCAGCCCTGGGACAGCAAACACCGGGGAGCTGTTTTTT.

This chain connects TRBV6-6 to TRBJ1-4; D gene uncertain. The V gene's germline CDR1 is MNHNY and CDR2 SVGAGI (reference sequence). V gave up 6 bases and J gave up 5 bases, with 16 bases separating them. This CDR3 is built from 15 residues. The CDR3 loop is CASRRGIRRNEKLFF. The DNA of the CDR3 is TGTGCCAGCAGGAGAGGGATTAGGAGGAATGAAAAACTGTTTTTT.

V gene TRBV5-1 combines with J gene TRBJ2-7, with a possible D match to TRBD1 (6 bases). The V gene's germline CDR1 is SGHRS and CDR2 YFSETQ. There are 15 residues in the CDR3. Trimming removed 0 bases at V and 4 bases at J, with 14 bases between. In DNA form, the CDR3 reads TGCGCCAGCAGCTTGGGACTTGGGCAGGGGTACGAGCAGTACTTC. Protein sequence: CASSLGLGQGYEQYF.

The V call is TRBV7-2, the J call TRBJ1-2; no firm D call. The length of the CDR3 is 14 residues. V lost 3 bases, J lost 6 bases, and 14 bases lay in between. The germline CDR1 and CDR2 sequences are SGHTA and FQGNSA. The CDR3 spells CASSFFTGTDGYTF. CDR3 DNA sequence: TGTGCCAGCAGCTTCTTCACCGGTACGGATGGCTACACCTTC.

The chain couples TRBV5-1 to TRBJ2-3; 7 bases line up with TRBD1. CDR1 SGHRS and CDR2 YFSETQ come from the germline V gene. The ends lost 0 bases at V and 1 base at J; junction bases unmatched: 8. This CDR3 contains 17 residues. The CDR3 loop reads CASSLGPEGAGTDTQYF. The CDR3 bases are TGCGCCAGCAGCTTGGGTCCCGAGGGGGCGGGCACAGATACGCAGTATTTT.

The chain has TRBV3-1 (or the pseudogene TRBV3-2) and TRBJ1-2, with a weak D call TRBD1 (6 bases). Looked up from germline, CDR1 is LGHDT and CDR2 is YNNKEL (reference sequence). The CDR3 runs to 17 residues. Trimming left V 4 bases short and J 4 bases short, with 22 bases between. CDR3 bases: TGTGCCAGCAGCCCCCACCTCGGGGCAGGGGAGATCTATGGCTACACCTTC. Protein sequence: CASSPHLGAGEIYGYTF.

The chain has TRBV6-5 and TRBJ2-1, with a weak D call TRBD2 (5 bases). CDR3 length: 14 residues. The V end lost 6 bases, the J end lost 7 bases, and 16 bases lay between the germline ends. The V gene's germline CDR1 is MNHEY and CDR2 SVGAGI. The CDR3: CASSLTHRGNEQFF. The CDR3 DNA is TGTGCCAGCAGCCTAACCCACCGGGGAAATGAGCAGTTCTTC.

The CDR3 reads CASSLSYRDEKLFF. The CDR3 DNA is TGTGCCAGCAGTTTATCTTACAGGGATGAAAAACTGTTTTTT. This rearrangement joins TRBV27 to TRBJ1-4; a possible D gene is TRBD1 (6 bases). Germline V lookup: CDR1 MNHEY, CDR2 SMNVEV (reference sequence). The CDR3 is 14 residues long. The germline V and J ends were trimmed by 0 bases and 6 bases, with 8 bases remaining between them.